A single sample is the source of the 28 T cell receptor beta chains below, sequenced in a study of blood T cells in healthy people across ages (dated by TCRdb to the mid-2010s). To prepare the library, 5' RACE was applied. These reads were obtained on an Illumina HiSeq 2500. A second roughly 6 to 11 cycle PCR used a sample-barcoded 5' primer and a J-beta primer mix. TCRdb passed the public sequencing reads through fastp at Q25 and MiXCR, retaining productive beta sequences. Rows are unified per CDR3 protein, each entry keeping the most common DNA and genes. The sample includes 920,000 or so distinct CDR3 sequences, with 40% to 45% observed a single time. 15% to 20% of the sample comes from the top ten. Sequencing was carried out using blood. The receptor set was obtained from an older woman in good health.

The genes are TRBV5-1 and TRBJ1-1; D is unresolved. V lost 0 bases, J lost 9 bases, and 12 bases lay in between. The CDR3 extends over 13 amino acids. The germline gives CDR1 SGHRS, CDR2 YFSETQ. CDR3 nucleotide sequence: TGCGCCAGCAGCTTGGGGCAGCCGGCTAAAGCTTTCTTT. Translating it yields CASSLGQPAKAFF. The full variable domain, its missing parts supplied by reference TRBV5-1 and TRBJ1-1, is KAGVTQTPRYLIKTRGQQVTLSCSPISGHRSVSWYQQTPGQGLQFLFEYFSETQRNKGNFPGRFSGRQFSNSRSEMNVSTLELGDSALYLCASSLGQPAKAFFGQGTRLTVV.

This clonotype was seen only a few times. V and J are TRBV27 and TRBJ2-6, with 9 bases that match TRBD1. The germline CDR1 and CDR2 sequences are MNHEY and SMNVEV (reference sequence). The CDR3 spans 17 residues. Losses at the gene ends were 5 bases for V and 0 bases for J; bases not matched to a gene: 5. Here the CDR3 reads CASSRDRAFSGANVLTF. The CDR3 coding sequence is TGTGCCAGCAGTCGGGACAGGGCCTTCTCTGGGGCCAACGTCCTGACTTTC.

This rearrangement joins TRBV4-1 to TRBJ2-1, with 11 bases fitting TRBD2. Germline V lookup: CDR1 MGHRA, CDR2 YSYEKL. The CDR3 contains 16 residues. The J segment lost 6 bases and the V segment lost 1 base, leaving 5 bases of the junction unmatched. In DNA, the CDR3 is TGCGCCAGCAGCCAAGTCGGACTAGCGGGTATCAATGAGCAGTTCTTC. This translates into CASSQVGLAGINEQFF.

The chain has TRBV5-6 and TRBJ2-7; perhaps TRBD1 as D (6 bases). Trimming took off 6 bases at V and 6 bases at J, with 22 bases between the two ends. The germline CDR1 and CDR2 sequences are SGHDT and YYEEEE. This CDR3 is built from 15 residues. The CDR3 DNA follows: TGTGCCAGCACCCCGAGCCCCAAGGGGGTGTCCGAGCAGTACTTC. This gives the protein CASTPSPKGVSEQYF.

The chain joins TRBV12-3 or TRBV12-4 to TRBJ1-4; 7 bases line up with TRBD1. The CDR3 has 14 amino acids. The V segment lost 6 bases and the J segment 6 bases; nucleotides outside the gene matches: 7. The CDR3 nucleotides are TGTGCCAGCAGCCGAGGGACAGAGGATGAAAAACTGTTTTTT. It yields the protein CASSRGTEDEKLFF.

This clonotype was recorded at least ten times. V usage is TRBV27 and J usage is TRBJ2-1; 10 bases match TRBD2. CDR1 and CDR2 from the germline V gene are MNHEY and SMNVEV (reference sequence). Trimming took 2 bases from V and 4 from J; bases not matched to a gene: 2. CDR3 size: 15 residues. This CDR3 is CASSLTSGDYNEQFF. As DNA, the CDR3 is TGTGCCAGCAGTTTAACTAGCGGGGATTACAATGAGCAGTTCTTC.

This chain uses TRBV27 with TRBJ2-1; TRBD2 agrees at 12 bases. Trimming removed 5 bases from V and 5 bases from J; junction bases left unmatched: 4. This CDR3 spans 15 amino acids. Germline CDR1 and CDR2: MNHEY and SMNVEV (reference sequence). This CDR3 is CASSPSGRGDNEQFF. The DNA for the CDR3 is TGTGCCAGCAGTCCTAGCGGGAGGGGAGACAATGAGCAGTTCTTC.

The chain couples TRBV4-1 to TRBJ2-7, with 8 bases matching TRBD2. CDR1 is MGHRA and CDR2 is YSYEKL in the germline V gene. V shed 1 base, J shed 3 bases, and the junction held 8 bases outside the gene matches. This CDR3 region has 16 residues. CDR3 protein: CASSQVPGGANYEQYF. The CDR3 DNA reads TGCGCCAGCAGCCAAGTCCCGGGAGGGGCAAACTACGAGCAGTACTTC.

This rearrangement joins TRBV5-1 to TRBJ2-7, with 7 bases identical to TRBD1. The CDR3 covers 14 residues. Trimming cost V 1 base and J 2 bases; bases outside gene matches: 3. Germline V gene data show CDR1 as SGHRS and CDR2 as YFSETQ. The CDR3 DNA follows: TGCGCCAGCAGCTTGTGGGACAGAGCCTACGAGCAGTACTTC. The encoded protein is CASSLWDRAYEQYF.

Only a few counts were recorded for this clonotype. V is TRBV21-1 and J is TRBJ2-7; the D call of TRBD1 is as the table states it, not checked on the DNA. TRBV21-1 is marked as a pseudogene. The CDR3 loop spans 13 amino acids. The CDR3, as DNA: TGTGCCAGCAACCCGACAGATCCCTACGAGCAGTACTTC. It specifies CASNPTDPYEQYF.

The chain recombines TRBV5-1 with TRBJ1-1; D not resolved. Trimming left V 0 bases short and J 0 bases short, with 18 bases between. Germline values: CDR1 SGHRS, CDR2 YFSETQ. This CDR3 is built from 18 residues. CDR3 residues: CASSLGFETNTMNTEAFF. As DNA, the CDR3 is TGCGCCAGCAGCTTGGGTTTCGAGACAAATACTATGAACACTGAAGCTTTCTTT.

The gene calls are TRBV24-1 and TRBJ2-3; 7 bases agree with TRBD1. This CDR3 has 14 residues. With 4 bases clipped from V and 3 bases from J, the junction kept 3 bases outside the gene matches. Germline V lookup: CDR1 KGHDR, CDR2 SFDVKD. The CDR3 bases are TGTGCCACCAGTGAAGGGGGCTCGACAGATACGCAGTATTTT. This encodes CATSEGGSTDTQYF.

In this sample, this clonotype turned up a few times. This rearrangement joins TRBV11-2 to TRBJ2-2; D is ambiguous. V lost 5 bases, J lost 0 bases, and 10 bases lay in between. CDR1 SGHAT and CDR2 FQNNGV come from the germline V gene. This CDR3 comprises 15 residues. The CDR3 reads CASSPTPSNTGELFF. The CDR3 DNA is TGTGCCAGCAGCCCTACACCTTCGAACACCGGGGAGCTGTTTTTT.

On this clonotype: Because it lacks the conserved phenylalanine or tryptophan at the end, this CDR3 is likely a read error. The V and J genes are TRBV5-5 and TRBJ2-6, with 8 bases fitting TRBD1. CDR3 length equals 17 residues. Per germline, CDR1 SGHKS and CDR2 YYEKEE (reference sequence). V trimming: 3 bases; J trimming: 2 bases; junction bases outside the gene matches: 7. CDR3 coding DNA: TGTGCCAGCAGCTCTCCCCGGACAGGGACTGGGGCCAACGTCCTGACTTGC. This translates into CASSSPRTGTGANVLTC.

V gene TRBV16 combines with J gene TRBJ2-1; D ambiguous. Germline CDR1 KGHSY, CDR2 FQNENV. The V and J ends lost 2 bases and 10 bases respectively, with 6 bases between them. The CDR3 runs 11 residues. The CDR3 DNA reads TGTGCCAGCAGCCAAGTACAGGAGCAGTTCTTC. Translation gives CASSQVQEQFF.

This clonotype was seen only a few times. The chain has TRBV6-1 and TRBJ2-1, with D uncertain. The germline V gene encodes CDR1 MNHNS and CDR2 SASEGT. The V gene lost 10 bases and the J gene lost 4 bases, with 8 bases spanning the gap. This CDR3 has 11 amino acids. The CDR3 nucleotides are TGTGCCATCGGCCGATACAATGAGCAGTTCTTC. It is translated as CAIGRYNEQFF.

The rearrangement joins TRBV28 to TRBJ2-4; D might be TRBD2 (6 bases). Looked up from germline, CDR1 is MDHEN and CDR2 is SYDVKM. With 4 bases removed from V and 13 bases from J, the gap between germline ends came to 17 bases. This CDR3 has 13 amino acids. This CDR3 is CASSSLEGPGQYF. CDR3 nucleotides: TGTGCCAGCAGTTCCCTGGAGGGGCCGGGGCAGTACTTC.

This clonotype came up a few times. The chain joins TRBV28 to TRBJ2-7; D is unclear. CDR3 length: 12 residues. Germline lookup yields CDR1 MDHEN and CDR2 SYDVKM. V lost 4 bases, J lost 3 bases, and 7 bases lay in between. This CDR3 reads CASSYYFYEQYF. The CDR3 DNA follows: TGTGCCAGCAGTTACTACTTCTACGAGCAGTACTTC.

V and J are TRBV29-1 and TRBJ2-7; TRBD1 or TRBD2 may be the D gene (6 bases each). The J call may be wrong; the DNA end is better matched by TRBJ2-1. Germline CDR1 is SQVTM and CDR2 is ANQGSEA. The CDR3 extends over 14 amino acids. The CDR3 sequence: CSTQRGTRGNEQFF. CDR3 nucleotides: TGCAGCACACAACGGGGGACAAGGGGAAATGAGCAGTTCTTC.

The CDR3, as DNA: TGTGCCAGCCGGAACAGGGGAGAGACCCAGTACTTC. Its protein product is CASRNRGETQYF. The gene calls are TRBV27 and TRBJ2-4, with 7 bases identical to TRBD1. The tail of the sequence fits TRBJ2-5 better, so the J call may be wrong. Germline CDR1 MNHEY, CDR2 SMNVEV (reference sequence). This CDR3 contains 12 residues.

This clonotype was picked up a small number of times. This chain connects TRBV11-2 to TRBJ2-4; 12 positions agree with TRBD2. Germline values: CDR1 SGHAT, CDR2 FQNNGV. J was trimmed by 3 bases and V by 3 bases; bases with no gene match: 12. The CDR3 covers 19 residues. The CDR3 loop is CASSFPQSSGGGGKNIQYF. DNA of the CDR3: TGTGCCAGCAGCTTCCCCCAGTCTAGCGGGGGGGGAGGCAAAAACATTCAGTACTTC. Combining the CDR3 with reference TRBV11-2 and TRBJ2-4 gives the whole variable domain EAGVAQSPRYKIIEKRQSVAFWCNPISGHATLYWYQQILGQGPKLLIQFQNNGVVDDSQLPKDRFSAERLKGVDSTLKIQPAKLEDSAVYLCASSFPQSSGGGGKNIQYFGAGTRLSVL.

This clonotype was found a few times. The chain carries TRBV14 and TRBJ2-1; unclear D gene. Germline values: CDR1 SGHDN, CDR2 FVKESK. The length of the CDR3 is 15 residues. Trimming pared 0 bases from V and 4 bases from J, leaving 10 bases between. The CDR3 protein is CASSQDYGEYNEQFF. CDR3 DNA: TGTGCCAGCAGCCAAGATTATGGCGAGTACAATGAGCAGTTCTTC.

This clonotype was counted only a few times. V gene TRBV3-1 combines with J gene TRBJ2-2; D remains unclear. Trimming removed 4 bases from V and 4 bases from J, with 7 bases in between. This CDR3 is 13 amino acids long. The germline gives CDR1 LGHDT, CDR2 YNNKEL (reference sequence). CDR3 region: CASSLQVTGELFF. CDR3 in DNA: TGTGCCAGCAGCCTTCAGGTCACCGGGGAGCTGTTTTTT.

The chain combines TRBV11-2 with TRBJ2-1, with D possibly being TRBD1 (5 bases). The CDR3 spans 15 residues. The V gene lost 2 bases and the J gene lost 5 bases, with 13 bases spanning the gap. In germline, CDR1 is SGHAT, CDR2 FQNNGV. The CDR3 nucleotides read TGTGCCAGCAGCTTATCAGGGATGGCCAACAATGAGCAGTTCTTC. It translates to CASSLSGMANNEQFF.

This clonotype occurred a few times. The chain recombines TRBV25-1 with TRBJ2-5, with D possibly matching TRBD1 (6 bases). The length of the CDR3 is 14 residues. V shed 6 bases and J shed 5 bases, with 16 bases lying between them. Germline assignment: CDR1 MGHDK and CDR2 SYGVNS. Here the CDR3 reads CASRQQGPRETQYF. The CDR3 nucleotides read TGTGCCAGCAGACAACAGGGCCCTCGGGAGACCCAGTACTTC.

This sequence joins TRBV5-1 and TRBJ2-1; 11 nucleotides agree with TRBD2. This CDR3 comprises 18 residues. Per the germline V gene, CDR1 is SGHRS and CDR2 is YFSETQ. Germline trimming cut 2 bases from V and 7 bases from J; bases unmatched to any gene: 14. CDR3 in amino acids: CASSFSSGRTPLGNEQFF. In DNA form, the CDR3 reads TGCGCCAGCAGCTTCTCTAGCGGGAGGACCCCGCTGGGTAATGAGCAGTTCTTC.

The CDR3 spells CASSLRAETSTDTQYF. DNA for the CDR3: TGTGCCAGCAGCCTTCGAGCGGAAACTAGCACAGATACGCAGTATTTT. The genes are TRBV7-3 and TRBJ2-3, with D tentatively TRBD2 (5 bases). The length of the CDR3 is 16 residues. With 5 bases removed from V and 0 bases from J, the gap between germline ends came to 15 bases. Germline V gives CDR1 SGHTA, CDR2 FQGTGA.

The rearrangement uses TRBV18 and TRBJ2-1; TRBD1 aligns across 8 bases. The CDR3 runs to 16 residues. The germline V gene encodes CDR1 KGHSH and CDR2 LQKENI. V dropped 2 bases and J dropped 3; count of bases not matched to a gene: 6. CDR3 amino acids: CASSPRDRLDYNEQFF. The CDR3 nucleotides read TGTGCCAGCTCACCAAGGGACAGGTTGGACTACAATGAGCAGTTCTTC.